This entry features one TCR beta chain sequence. What it binds is unknown. This sample is drawn from a study of beta chain features in type 1 diabetes. For the study at large: Sorted cells examined across all samples numbered 95 million to 120 million.

Reverse transcribing all isolated RNA meant expressed TCRB transcripts were sequenced. Sequencing was performed with immunoSEQ multiplex PCR; in TCRdb, only in-frame clones are kept and a portion is missing. This sample yields roughly 300,000 clones, of which approximately 10% are seen a single time; approximately 1% belongs to the top ten. Germline V gene lookup returns CDR1 GTSNPN and CDR2 SVGIG (reference sequence). This CDR3 has 13 amino acids. Losses at the gene ends were 4 bases for V and 10 bases for J; bases not matched to a gene: 10. Findings and caveats of the study: Among type 1 diabetes patients, VDJ junctions had fewer insertions and more deletions. A cDNA-based sequencing approach could over-represent cells with high TCR expression. A moderate, significant TCRB CDR3 shortening appeared in type 1 diabetes across four CD4+ subsets.

The origin of this receptor is a man aged 25 to 45 with type 1 diabetes. The sequenced sample consisted of central memory CD4+ T cells from blood. The chain recombines TRBV30 with TRBJ2-7; 10 bases fit TRBD1. CDR3 amino acids: CAWTGTGAALQYF. The CDR3 nucleotides are TGTGCCTGGACTGGGACAGGGGCCGCCCTCCAGTACTTC.